The next 12 T cell receptor beta chains were all read from a single sample in a study of T cell responses to AZD1222 COVID-19 vaccine. Clones were read by immunoSEQ multiplex PCR, and TCRdb kept only the in-frame ones, dropping some. The table lists about 100,000 clones, 80% to 90% of them singletons. The specimen comprised peripheral blood, sampled 28 days after the second AZD1222 dose. The receptors here all came from an adult who received the AZD1222 COVID-19 vaccine.

This clone was found a few times. The chain joins TRBV5-1 to TRBJ2-3, with 11 bases lining up with TRBD2. The CDR3 contains 16 residues. V was pared by 4 bases and J by 0 bases, with 4 bases of the junction left unmatched. From germline, CDR1 is SGHRS and CDR2 YFSETQ. The CDR3 reads CASSRVAGGSTDTQYF. CDR3 nucleotide sequence: TGCGCCAGCAGCCGCGTAGCGGGAGGGAGCACAGATACGCAGTATTTT.

J is TRBJ1-2 and V is TRBV19; D call uncertain. The CDR3 has 14 amino acids. From germline, CDR1 is LNHDA and CDR2 SQIVND (reference sequence). V lost 4 bases, J lost 14 bases, and 23 bases lay in between. CDR3 protein: CASSRGDHLPQRTF. The CDR3 nucleotides read TGTGCCAGTAGTAGGGGAGACCATCTCCCTCAACGGACCTTC. Full variable domain (outside the CDR3, taken from reference TRBV19 and TRBJ1-2): DGGITQSPKYLFRKEGQNVTLSCEQNLNHDAMYWYRQDPGQGLRLIYYSQIVNDFQKGDIAEGYSVSREKKESFPLTVTSAQKNPTAFYLCASSRGDHLPQRTFGSGTRLTVV.

The rearrangement joins TRBV7-2 to TRBJ1-5; D is possibly TRBD1 (5 bases). V shed 3 bases and J shed 1 base, with 13 bases lying between them. In germline, CDR1 is SGHTA, CDR2 FQGNSA. This CDR3 is 16 amino acids long. The DNA for the CDR3 is TGTGCCAGCAGCTTGGCTTTGGGGGGGAGCAATCAGCCCCAGCATTTT. Residues: CASSLALGGSNQPQHF.

The chain recombines TRBV7-9 with TRBJ1-2; weak D call: TRBD1 (5 bases). V gave up 1 base and J gave up 7 bases, with 13 bases separating them. This CDR3 has 14 residues. The germline CDR1 and CDR2 sequences are SEHNR and FQNEAQ (reference sequence). The CDR3 loop is CASSLEAGQVGYTF. CDR3 nucleotides: TGTGCCAGCAGCTTAGAAGCGGGGCAGGTTGGCTACACCTTC.

The rearrangement uses TRBV19 and TRBJ2-7; D perhaps matches TRBD1 (6 bases). Germline V gene lookup returns CDR1 LNHDA and CDR2 SQIVND (reference sequence). The V end lost 6 bases, the J end lost 5 bases, and 14 bases lay between the germline ends. The CDR3 has 13 amino acids. Here the CDR3 reads CASRGTGTHEQYF. The DNA for the CDR3 is TGTGCCAGTAGGGGAACAGGGACCCACGAGCAGTACTTC.

V is TRBV2 and J is TRBJ1-6; no reliable D call. With 4 bases removed from V and 6 bases from J, the gap between germline ends came to 10 bases. The CDR3 consists of 14 residues. Germline V CDR1 and CDR2: SNHLY, FYNNEI. The CDR3 sequence is CASSGTGGNSPLHF. CDR3 DNA: TGTGCCAGCAGTGGGACGGGAGGTAATTCACCCCTCCACTTT.

The chain uses TRBV5-6 and TRBJ1-5; no firm D call. The CDR3 runs to 13 residues. Between the trimmed V and J ends, which lost 4 bases and 9 bases, there was a span of 14 bases. Germline CDR1 reads SGHDT; CDR2 reads YYEEEE. In DNA form, the CDR3 reads TGTGCCAGCAGCACCAATCTCGGGCCGCCCCAGCATTTT. This sequence encodes CASSTNLGPPQHF.

This clone was detected only once. J is TRBJ2-7 and V is TRBV11-2; 10 bases match TRBD2. Germline values: CDR1 SGHAT, CDR2 FQNNGV. J lost 6 bases, V lost 7 bases, and 9 bases had no gene match. This CDR3 has 14 residues. The CDR3, as DNA: TGTGCCAGCAACGAGATAGCGGGGGGAGGCGAGCAGTACTTC. It yields the protein CASNEIAGGGEQYF.

The genes are TRBV10-1 and TRBJ2-1, with TRBD2 matching over 10 bases. Germline-derived CDR1 and CDR2 are WNHNN and SYGVQD (reference sequence). Trimming cost V 4 bases and J 16 bases; bases outside gene matches: 13. The CDR3 contains 14 residues. The CDR3 protein is CASSAMQREGRVFF. The CDR3 nucleotides read TGCGCCAGCAGTGCGATGCAGCGGGAGGGCCGAGTCTTCTTC.

The J gene is TRBJ1-6, the V gene TRBV6-5; D not resolved. CDR3 length: 15 residues. Germline V gives CDR1 MNHEY, CDR2 SVGAGI. V was trimmed by 1 base and J by 9 bases, leaving 13 bases between them. CDR3 amino acids: CASSYLSGDISPLHF. CDR3 coding DNA: TGTGCCAGCAGTTACTTATCCGGAGACATTTCACCCCTCCACTTT.

This clone showed up just once. CDR3: CASCSGRASEETQYF. CDR3 nucleotide sequence: TGTGCCAGCTGCAGCGGGAGGGCCTCTGAAGAGACCCAGTACTTC. This sequence joins TRBV5-8 and TRBJ2-5, with TRBD2 matching 10 bases. The V gene end was trimmed by 7 bases and the J gene end by 3 bases; junction bases not matched to a gene: 9. CDR1 is SGHTS, CDR2 YDEGEE, per germline. This CDR3 has 15 residues.

This clone was detected only once. The rearrangement joins TRBV11-2 to TRBJ2-3; TRBD2 matches at 7 bases. The CDR3 covers 14 residues. V shed 5 bases, J shed 0 bases, and the junction held 2 bases outside the gene matches. Germline V CDR1 and CDR2: SGHAT, FQNNGV. The CDR3 DNA reads as TGTGCCAGCAGCCTAGCGGTCAGCACAGATACGCAGTATTTT. It translates to CASSLAVSTDTQYF.